The clone carrying this T cell receptor (beta chain) was seen a handful of times. Antigen: not known. TCRdb recomputed calls from the 5' RACE reads with MiXCR, one row per CDR3 protein. The sample has a few hundred thousand distinct CDR3 sequences, 15% to 20% seen once. The data stem from a study of T cells after yellow fever vaccination. Study as a whole: Those fractions that held only low numbers of cells were prepared using the SMART-Seq v4 Ultra Low Input RNA kit.

Study-wide points: There was a possibility that FACS-sorted repertoires contained abundant clonotypes contaminating from the bulk population. Some clonotypes were seen in both the CD4 and the CD8 compartments. These made up a small share and likely arose from convergent recombination.

J lost 6 bases, V lost 4 bases, and 10 bases had no gene match. The CDR3 is made up of 16 amino acids. The sequence derives from a man between 25 and 39 years old who received the YFV17D yellow fever vaccine. The sequenced sample was PBMCs, obtained 15 days after the yellow fever booster vaccination. The V call is TRBV12-3 or TRBV12-4, the J call TRBJ2-1; 9 bases agree with TRBD1. CDR3 amino acids: CASSSPPGQGVNEQFF. CDR3 in DNA: TGTGCCAGCAGTTCCCCGCCGGGACAGGGAGTCAATGAGCAGTTCTTC.